A single sample gave rise to the 30 T cell receptor beta chains below, sequenced in a study of vaccination and CD4 T cells after COVID-19. What these receptors recognize is not known. This sample's treatment: approximately 9-day PBMC culture with coronavirus spike peptide pools or control peptides (ViraFEST assay). Prior to the COVID-19 pandemic (2011-2018), the unexposed donor's CD4+ T cells were collected. Sequencing of DNA taken from cultured CD4+ T cells relied on the Oncomine TCR Beta short-read assay. TCRdb analysed the PCR reads with MiXCR anew, one entry per CDR3 protein. The sample has 7,000 to 9,000 distinct CDR3 sequences, approximately 41% seen once. The sequenced material came from CD4+ T cells from blood, cultured in vitro. The receptors come from a human donor in good health.

The chain couples TRBV20-1 to TRBJ1-1; D is perhaps TRBD1 (5 bases). The CDR3 runs 13 residues. The V end was cut by 6 bases, the J end by 2 bases, with 13 bases between. Germline V lookup: CDR1 DFQATT, CDR2 SNEGSKA (reference sequence). This CDR3 is CSAKTDRNTEAFF. DNA for the CDR3: TGCAGTGCAAAGACAGACCGTAACACTGAAGCTTTCTTT.

A few counts support this clonotype. J is TRBJ1-5 and V is TRBV6-1; the D gene is possibly TRBD1 (6 bases). The ends were cut back, 6 bases at V and 3 bases at J, with 12 bases in the middle. The length of the CDR3 is 14 residues. Looked up from germline, CDR1 is MNHNS and CDR2 is SASEGT. The CDR3 DNA reads as TGTGCCAGCAGACCCGGACAGCCCAATCAGCCCCAGCATTTT. The encoded protein is CASRPGQPNQPQHF.

The gene calls are TRBV19 and TRBJ2-7; D possibly matches TRBD1 or TRBD2 (5 bases each). This CDR3 is built from 15 residues. V was clipped by 5 bases and J by 0 bases, with 14 bases between them. CDR1 and CDR2 (germline): LNHDA, SQIVND (reference sequence). CDR3 amino acids: CASSPGLPSSYEQYF. Here the CDR3 DNA reads TGTGCCAGTAGTCCGGGGCTCCCGAGCTCCTACGAGCAGTACTTC. The full variable domain, its missing parts supplied by reference TRBV19 and TRBJ2-7, is DGGITQSPKYLFRKEGQNVTLSCEQNLNHDAMYWYRQDPGQGLRLIYYSQIVNDFQKGDIAEGYSVSREKKESFPLTVTSAQKNPTAFYLCASSPGLPSSYEQYFGPGTRLTVT.

A note on this clonotype: An end of the junction does not agree with germline; a read error may underlie this. The rearrangement uses TRBV6-1 and TRBJ2-7, with 8 nucleotides matching TRBD1. The germline V gene encodes CDR1 MNHNS and CDR2 SASEGT. The CDR3 is 12 residues long. The CDR3 region is CVSGQGTYEQYF. CDR3 DNA sequence: TGTGTCAGCGGACAGGGAACCTACGAGCAGTACTTC.

This clonotype was picked up a small number of times. The chain recombines TRBV6-1 with TRBJ1-2, with a possible D match to TRBD1 (5 bases). The CDR3 sequence is 17 residues long. Deletions cut 0 bases from V and 8 bases from J, with 22 bases between. Germline CDR1 reads MNHNS; CDR2 reads SASEGT. The CDR3 region is CASSEAFGGANTRGYTF. Here the CDR3 DNA reads TGTGCCAGCAGTGAAGCGTTTGGAGGGGCCAACACGCGGGGCTACACCTTC.

On this clonotype itself: One junction end disagrees with the germline gene, perhaps due to a read error. The CDR3 bases are TGTGCCGGCAGTCCAACCCTCTCACGGAGCTCCTACGAGCAGTACTTC. Protein product: CAGSPTLSRSSYEQYF. The chain uses TRBV6-1 and TRBJ2-7; no reliable D call. Germline CDR1 MNHNS, CDR2 SASEGT. The CDR3 sequence is 16 residues long.

This chain connects TRBV5-4 to TRBJ2-5, with D unclear. Germline values: CDR1 SGHNT, CDR2 YYREEE (reference sequence). Trimming removed 4 bases from V and 7 bases from J, with 8 bases in between. This CDR3 has 11 residues. Written as DNA, the CDR3 is TGTGCCAGCAGCACGGACGGGACCCAGTACTTC. Amino acids: CASSTDGTQYF.

V and J are TRBV6-5 and TRBJ1-1; 7 bases map to TRBD1. Germline-derived CDR1 and CDR2 are MNHEY and SVGAGI. The CDR3 consists of 18 residues. With V trimmed by 4 bases and J by 7 bases, 21 bases remained unmatched. The CDR3 region is CASSSQSEGASKRVEAFF. The CDR3 nucleotides are TGTGCCAGCAGTTCCCAGAGCGAGGGGGCCTCGAAGCGGGTTGAAGCTTTCTTT.

A few counts support this clonotype. This chain uses TRBV12-3 or TRBV12-4 with TRBJ2-7; D is unclear. The V end was cut by 3 bases, the J end by 4 bases, with 10 bases between. The CDR3 has 13 residues. The CDR3 spells CASSFRPSYEQYF. In nucleotides, the CDR3 is TGTGCCAGCAGTTTCAGGCCCTCGTACGAGCAGTACTTC.

This chain joins TRBV6-1 and TRBJ1-5; no definite D call. Germline values: CDR1 MNHNS, CDR2 SASEGT. Between the trimmed V and J ends, which lost 6 bases and 1 base, there was a span of 13 bases. This CDR3 comprises 15 residues. The CDR3 DNA reads as TGTGCCAGCAGCCGTTCGGGTGTAAGCAATCAGCCCCAGCATTTT. Translated, it gives CASSRSGVSNQPQHF.

This clonotype appeared a few times. The chain is built from TRBV20-1 and TRBJ1-1; TRBD1 matches at 7 bases. J lost 5 bases, V lost 1 base, and 4 bases had no gene match. Germline assignment: CDR1 DFQATT and CDR2 SNEGSKA (reference sequence). The CDR3 length is 13 residues. The CDR3 bases are TGCAGTGCTAGAGTTGTCAGGGGGACTGAAGCTTTCTTT. The encoded protein is CSARVVRGTEAFF.

There are a few counts of this clonotype. The chain is built from TRBV20-1 and TRBJ1-6, with TRBD1 matching 9 bases. V trimming: 6 bases; J trimming: 10 bases; junction bases outside the gene matches: 16. This CDR3 region has 16 residues. Looked up from germline, CDR1 is DFQATT and CDR2 is SNEGSKA (reference sequence). The CDR3 reads CSALPRPGQGGSPLHF. The CDR3 DNA sequence: TGCAGTGCCCTCCCCCGACCGGGACAGGGCGGGTCACCCCTCCACTTT.

The chain couples TRBV4-1 to TRBJ2-3, with TRBD2 matching 13 bases. CDR3 length: 18 amino acids. CDR1 is MGHRA, CDR2 YSYEKL, per germline. V lost 1 base to trimming and J lost 3 bases; unmatched junction nucleotides: 7. CDR3 residues: CASSQAETSGRWTDTQYF. CDR3 DNA: TGCGCCAGCAGCCAAGCGGAGACTAGCGGGAGGTGGACAGATACGCAGTATTTT.

The gene calls are TRBV19 and TRBJ2-3; 9 bases fit TRBD2. There are 15 residues in the CDR3. The V segment lost 5 bases and the J segment 5 bases; nucleotides outside the gene matches: 8. Germline values: CDR1 LNHDA, CDR2 SQIVND (reference sequence). CDR3 nucleotides: TGTGCCAGTAGTCCTCCGGGACTAGCAGGAGATACGCAGTATTTT. It yields the protein CASSPPGLAGDTQYF.

This clonotype was detected once. J is TRBJ1-2 and V is TRBV19; tentatively, D is TRBD1 (5 bases). The germline CDR1 and CDR2 sequences are LNHDA and SQIVND (reference sequence). V gave up 3 bases and J gave up 8 bases, with 16 bases separating them. There are 14 residues in the CDR3. In nucleotides, the CDR3 is TGTGCCAGTAGTATTTCCCCAGGGACTGGAGGCTACACCTTC. Translated: CASSISPGTGGYTF.

This chain links TRBV20-1 with TRBJ2-7, with 7 positions matching TRBD1. Germline lookup yields CDR1 DFQATT and CDR2 SNEGSKA (reference sequence). This CDR3 contains 12 residues. The trim removed 5 bases at V and 3 bases at J, leaving 4 bases unmatched. CDR3 DNA: TGCAGTGCTCTGACAGGGTTCTACGAGCAGTACTTC. This sequence encodes CSALTGFYEQYF.

The V and J genes are TRBV12-3 or TRBV12-4 and TRBJ2-3; perhaps TRBD2 as D (5 bases). CDR3 length equals 12 residues. Trimming cost V 8 bases and J 1 base, with 7 bases left between them. For the CDR3, the DNA is TGTGCCAGCTGGCGGGGCACAGATACGCAGTATTTT. It translates to CASWRGTDTQYF.

The rearrangement uses TRBV2 and TRBJ1-6, with TRBD1 identical over 9 bases. Germline CDR1 SNHLY, CDR2 FYNNEI. The junction had 3 bases not matched to a gene; V was cut back by 1 base and J by 8 bases. This CDR3 contains 15 residues. The CDR3 nucleotides read TGTGCCAGCAGTGAAGGAGACAGGGGGTATTCACCCCTCCACTTT. Amino acid sequence: CASSEGDRGYSPLHF.

This chain uses TRBV30 with TRBJ1-1; unclear D gene. The CDR3 consists of 14 residues. CDR1 is GTSNPN and CDR2 is SVGIG in the germline V gene (reference sequence). Between the trimmed V and J ends, which lost 0 bases and 4 bases, there was a span of 12 bases. DNA of the CDR3: TGTGCCTGGAGTGTTCTGGGGAGGACCACTGAAGCTTTCTTT. Translation gives CAWSVLGRTTEAFF.

The chain has TRBV2 and TRBJ1-6; D is possibly TRBD1 (6 bases). Trimming left V 6 bases short and J 4 bases short, with 13 bases between. Germline CDR1 and CDR2: SNHLY and FYNNEI. The CDR3 contains 15 residues. The CDR3 DNA follows: TGTGCCAGCAGGACGAGACAGGCATATAATTCACCCCTCCACTTT. This sequence encodes CASRTRQAYNSPLHF.

As to this clonotype: The DNA is omitted, as the CDR3 cannot be located on it reliably, and the CDR3 follows TCRdb's listing. The rearrangement uses TRBV29-1 and TRBJ2-3. The CDR3 spans 13 residues, counting both ends. Germline V gene data show CDR1 as SQVTM and CDR2 as ANQGSEA. The CDR3 region is CSASFLWGDTQYF.

This clonotype was picked up a small number of times. This chain joins TRBV20-1 and TRBJ2-5; 7 bases line up with TRBD2. V trimming: 7 bases; J trimming: 1 base; junction bases outside the gene matches: 9. The germline V gene has CDR1 DFQATT and CDR2 SNEGSKA (reference sequence). The CDR3 covers 14 residues. In DNA, the CDR3 is TGCAGTGGGGGGGGGAGTCATCGCCAAGAGACCCAGTACTTC. It specifies CSGGGSHRQETQYF.

The genes are TRBV12-3 or TRBV12-4 and TRBJ2-2; unclear D gene. Trimming shortened V by 5 bases and J by 0 bases, and 1 base separated the two germline ends. The CDR3 extends over 12 amino acids. CDR3 region: CASSPNTGELFF. CDR3 in DNA: TGTGCCAGCAGTCCGAACACCGGGGAGCTGTTTTTT.

The sample holds a few counts of this clonotype. The chain couples TRBV20-1 to TRBJ1-6; 8 nucleotides agree with TRBD1. The CDR3 has 14 amino acids. V shed 3 bases and J 4 bases; nucleotides not matched to a gene: 2. CDR1 DFQATT and CDR2 SNEGSKA come from the germline V gene (reference sequence). The CDR3 loop reads CSARTGDYNSPLHF. As DNA, the CDR3 is TGCAGTGCTAGGACAGGGGATTATAATTCACCCCTCCACTTT.

The genes are TRBV6-5 and TRBJ2-1; 16 nucleotides align to TRBD2. CDR3 length: 16 amino acids. Per germline, CDR1 MNHEY and CDR2 SVGAGI. With V trimmed by 4 bases and J by 10 bases, 7 bases remained unmatched. The CDR3 DNA reads as TGTGCCAGCAGTTGGGGACTAGCGGGAGGGCCGGGAGAGCAGTTCTTC. Its protein product is CASSWGLAGGPGEQFF.

This clonotype was counted only a few times. V usage is TRBV7-2 and J usage is TRBJ1-2, with D perhaps TRBD1 (5 bases). The CDR3 loop spans 14 amino acids. Trimming left V 6 bases short and J 4 bases short, with 15 bases between. Germline loops: CDR1 SGHTA, CDR2 FQGNSA. The CDR3 protein is CASRGGTNIYGYTF. The CDR3 DNA sequence: TGTGCCAGCAGGGGGGGGACCAATATCTATGGCTACACCTTC.

The chain combines TRBV10-2 with TRBJ2-1; 15 bases are a match to TRBD2. Germline V gene data show CDR1 as WSHSY and CDR2 as SAAADI. The J segment lost 0 bases and the V segment lost 8 bases, leaving 5 bases of the junction unmatched. The CDR3 totals 17 residues. Written as DNA, the CDR3 is TGCGCCAGCGGGGGACTAGCGGGGGGAAGCTCCTACAATGAGCAGTTCTTC. Residues: CASGGLAGGSSYNEQFF.

The chain uses TRBV5-4 and TRBJ2-2; the D gene is possibly TRBD2 (7 bases). V was cut by 1 base and J by 10 bases, with 17 bases left in between. In germline, CDR1 is SGHNT, CDR2 YYREEE (reference sequence). The CDR3 runs to 15 residues. CDR3 residues: CASSLYAGAVSELFF. The DNA of the CDR3 is TGTGCCAGCAGCTTGTATGCGGGGGCCGTGTCGGAGCTGTTTTTT. The variable domain in full, completed from reference TRBV5-4 and TRBJ2-2, reads ETGVTQSPTHLIKTRGQQVTLRCSSQSGHNTVSWYQQALGQGPQFIFQYYREEENGRGNFPPRFSGLQFPNYSSELNVNALELDDSALYLCASSLYAGAVSELFFGEGSRLTVL.

This rearrangement joins TRBV6-1 to TRBJ1-6; D is unresolved. V was pared by 5 bases and J by 10 bases, with 9 bases between. The CDR3 runs 12 residues. Germline-derived CDR1 and CDR2 are MNHNS and SASEGT. CDR3 in amino acids: CASSPASSPLHF. The CDR3 DNA sequence: TGTGCCAGCAGTCCCGCCTCCTCACCCCTCCACTTT.

The rearrangement joins TRBV10-3 to TRBJ2-7; either TRBD1 or TRBD2 may supply D (6 bases each). CDR3 length: 14 amino acids. Germline CDR1 and CDR2: ENHRY and SYGVKD. Trimming stripped 3 bases from V and 2 bases from J, with 11 bases between. CDR3 sequence: CAISEGGGPYEQYF. CDR3 nucleotides: TGTGCCATCAGTGAAGGAGGGGGTCCCTACGAGCAGTACTTC.